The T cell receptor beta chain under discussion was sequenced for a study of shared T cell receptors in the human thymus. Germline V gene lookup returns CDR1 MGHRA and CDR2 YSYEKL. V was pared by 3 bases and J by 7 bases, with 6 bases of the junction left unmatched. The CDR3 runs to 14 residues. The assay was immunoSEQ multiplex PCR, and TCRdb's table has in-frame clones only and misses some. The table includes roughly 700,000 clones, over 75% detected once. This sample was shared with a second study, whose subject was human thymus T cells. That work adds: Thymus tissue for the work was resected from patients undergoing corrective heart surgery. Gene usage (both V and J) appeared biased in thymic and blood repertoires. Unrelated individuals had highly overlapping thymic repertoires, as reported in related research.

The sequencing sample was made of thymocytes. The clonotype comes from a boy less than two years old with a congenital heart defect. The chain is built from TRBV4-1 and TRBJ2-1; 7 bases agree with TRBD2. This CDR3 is CASSQDGSGNEQFF. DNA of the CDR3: TGCGCCAGCAGCCAGGACGGTAGCGGGAATGAGCAGTTCTTC.